This TCR beta chain was sequenced during a study of blood T cell repertoires in COVID-19. V gave up 3 bases and J gave up 7 bases; unmatched junction bases: 1. Germline lookup yields CDR1 MDHEN and CDR2 SYDVKM. There are 12 residues in the CDR3. Participant age was roughly 18 to 95 years, and participants resided in fewer than 25 US areas. Membership in each cohort depended on participant-reported clinical history. Cohort 3 recovery required two negative PCRs, clearance, or symptom resolution. Data came from immunoSEQ multiplex PCR; TCRdb stores just in-frame clones and leaves some out. The top ten hold more than 1% of the sample, which has a few hundred thousand clones, about 88% seen once.

Material: PBMCs or T cells enriched from blood (not recorded which). The chain uses TRBV28 and TRBJ1-2, with 8 positions matching TRBD1. This receptor was obtained from a woman in her twenties or thirties who had recovered from COVID-19. The CDR3 is CASSLQGAGYTF. Written as DNA, the CDR3 is TGTGCCAGCAGTTTGCAGGGGGCTGGCTACACCTTC.